This T cell receptor beta chain was recovered during a study of cytomegalovirus exposure and HLA in healthy donors. Study findings and constraints: In vitro checks showed that three CMV-associated chains really do target CMV antigens. Follow-up analysis found HLA locus-dependent TCR association rates, highest for DRB1 and lowest for HLA-C. Several of the most significant clusters were apparently associated with common viral pathogens in a later analysis.

As for this clone: Its antigen is not known.

J gave up 4 bases and V 5 bases, and 3 bases lay outside the gene matches. Per the germline V gene, CDR1 is MNHNS and CDR2 is SASEGT. CDR3 size: 14 residues. Use of 60 Vbeta and 13 Jbeta primers characterized the PCR. Here immunoSEQ multiplex PCR was the method, and the copy in TCRdb shows in-frame clones only, minus some. This sample's table has 130,000 or so clones. Sequences were obtained from PBMCs. V usage is TRBV6-1 and J usage is TRBJ1-3, with TRBD1 matching 9 bases. The TCR was taken from a woman in her forties in good health and CMV-seropositive. The CDR3 nucleotides are TGTGCCAGCAGTACGGGACAGGGAGGAAACACCATATATTTT. Translated, it gives CASSTGQGGNTIYF.